These T cell receptor beta chains were read from a single sample in a study of shared clonotypes between healthy human individuals. Clones were sequenced by immunoSEQ multiplex PCR, and TCRdb holds only the in-frame ones, with some missing. The table lists nearly 2 million clones, less than 95% of them singletons. The sequenced material came from naive CD8+ T cells sorted from blood. The receptors shown here come from a man younger than 30 in good health. Each CDR3 is given with its conserved first and last residue. The D gene is left open where the match is weak.

>TRBV7-9|-|TRBJ2-7
TGTGCCAGCAGCTTAGCGCTGGGGTGGCAATACGAGCAGTACTTC
CASSLALGWQYEQYF
>TRBV5-1|TRBD1|TRBJ2-7
TGCGCCAGCAGCGCAGGGACAGGGAGAGACGAGCAGTACTTC
CASSAGTGRDEQYF
>TRBV5-6|-|TRBJ1-4
TGTGCCAGCAGCCTCTGGACCGAAAAACTGTTTTTT
CASSLWTEKLFF
>TRBV28|-|TRBJ1-5
TGTGCCAGCAGTGCCCAGGGTTTCACAATCCAGCCCCAGCATTTT
CASSAQGFTIQPQHF
>TRBV6-5|-|TRBJ2-2
TGTGCCAGCCGAGGGGGAGCGAACACCGGGGAGCTGTTTTTT
CASRGGANTGELFF
>TRBV28|-|TRBJ2-3
TGTGCCAGCAGTTCCCCTACAGGACCCACAGATACGCAGTATTTT
CASSSPTGPTDTQYF
>TRBV9|-|TRBJ2-1
TGTGCCAGCAGCCCAAAGATATCCTACAATGAGCAGTTCTTC
CASSPKISYNEQFF
>TRBV2|-|TRBJ1-4
TGTGCCATCCCTAGGGTTAGCCTGGGAGGACCTGATGAAAAACTGTTTTTT
CAIPRVSLGGPDEKLFF
>TRBV19|TRBD2|TRBJ2-7
TGTGCCAGTAGACTTGCACCGGGACTAGCTGACTACGAGCAGTACTTC
CASRLAPGLADYEQYF
>TRBV7-6|TRBD2|TRBJ2-7
TGTGCCAGCAGTCGAAGGGTAGCGGGGGGCGAGCAGTACTTC
CASSRRVAGGEQYF
>TRBV6-1|-|TRBJ1-2
-
CASSESSGPAGYTF